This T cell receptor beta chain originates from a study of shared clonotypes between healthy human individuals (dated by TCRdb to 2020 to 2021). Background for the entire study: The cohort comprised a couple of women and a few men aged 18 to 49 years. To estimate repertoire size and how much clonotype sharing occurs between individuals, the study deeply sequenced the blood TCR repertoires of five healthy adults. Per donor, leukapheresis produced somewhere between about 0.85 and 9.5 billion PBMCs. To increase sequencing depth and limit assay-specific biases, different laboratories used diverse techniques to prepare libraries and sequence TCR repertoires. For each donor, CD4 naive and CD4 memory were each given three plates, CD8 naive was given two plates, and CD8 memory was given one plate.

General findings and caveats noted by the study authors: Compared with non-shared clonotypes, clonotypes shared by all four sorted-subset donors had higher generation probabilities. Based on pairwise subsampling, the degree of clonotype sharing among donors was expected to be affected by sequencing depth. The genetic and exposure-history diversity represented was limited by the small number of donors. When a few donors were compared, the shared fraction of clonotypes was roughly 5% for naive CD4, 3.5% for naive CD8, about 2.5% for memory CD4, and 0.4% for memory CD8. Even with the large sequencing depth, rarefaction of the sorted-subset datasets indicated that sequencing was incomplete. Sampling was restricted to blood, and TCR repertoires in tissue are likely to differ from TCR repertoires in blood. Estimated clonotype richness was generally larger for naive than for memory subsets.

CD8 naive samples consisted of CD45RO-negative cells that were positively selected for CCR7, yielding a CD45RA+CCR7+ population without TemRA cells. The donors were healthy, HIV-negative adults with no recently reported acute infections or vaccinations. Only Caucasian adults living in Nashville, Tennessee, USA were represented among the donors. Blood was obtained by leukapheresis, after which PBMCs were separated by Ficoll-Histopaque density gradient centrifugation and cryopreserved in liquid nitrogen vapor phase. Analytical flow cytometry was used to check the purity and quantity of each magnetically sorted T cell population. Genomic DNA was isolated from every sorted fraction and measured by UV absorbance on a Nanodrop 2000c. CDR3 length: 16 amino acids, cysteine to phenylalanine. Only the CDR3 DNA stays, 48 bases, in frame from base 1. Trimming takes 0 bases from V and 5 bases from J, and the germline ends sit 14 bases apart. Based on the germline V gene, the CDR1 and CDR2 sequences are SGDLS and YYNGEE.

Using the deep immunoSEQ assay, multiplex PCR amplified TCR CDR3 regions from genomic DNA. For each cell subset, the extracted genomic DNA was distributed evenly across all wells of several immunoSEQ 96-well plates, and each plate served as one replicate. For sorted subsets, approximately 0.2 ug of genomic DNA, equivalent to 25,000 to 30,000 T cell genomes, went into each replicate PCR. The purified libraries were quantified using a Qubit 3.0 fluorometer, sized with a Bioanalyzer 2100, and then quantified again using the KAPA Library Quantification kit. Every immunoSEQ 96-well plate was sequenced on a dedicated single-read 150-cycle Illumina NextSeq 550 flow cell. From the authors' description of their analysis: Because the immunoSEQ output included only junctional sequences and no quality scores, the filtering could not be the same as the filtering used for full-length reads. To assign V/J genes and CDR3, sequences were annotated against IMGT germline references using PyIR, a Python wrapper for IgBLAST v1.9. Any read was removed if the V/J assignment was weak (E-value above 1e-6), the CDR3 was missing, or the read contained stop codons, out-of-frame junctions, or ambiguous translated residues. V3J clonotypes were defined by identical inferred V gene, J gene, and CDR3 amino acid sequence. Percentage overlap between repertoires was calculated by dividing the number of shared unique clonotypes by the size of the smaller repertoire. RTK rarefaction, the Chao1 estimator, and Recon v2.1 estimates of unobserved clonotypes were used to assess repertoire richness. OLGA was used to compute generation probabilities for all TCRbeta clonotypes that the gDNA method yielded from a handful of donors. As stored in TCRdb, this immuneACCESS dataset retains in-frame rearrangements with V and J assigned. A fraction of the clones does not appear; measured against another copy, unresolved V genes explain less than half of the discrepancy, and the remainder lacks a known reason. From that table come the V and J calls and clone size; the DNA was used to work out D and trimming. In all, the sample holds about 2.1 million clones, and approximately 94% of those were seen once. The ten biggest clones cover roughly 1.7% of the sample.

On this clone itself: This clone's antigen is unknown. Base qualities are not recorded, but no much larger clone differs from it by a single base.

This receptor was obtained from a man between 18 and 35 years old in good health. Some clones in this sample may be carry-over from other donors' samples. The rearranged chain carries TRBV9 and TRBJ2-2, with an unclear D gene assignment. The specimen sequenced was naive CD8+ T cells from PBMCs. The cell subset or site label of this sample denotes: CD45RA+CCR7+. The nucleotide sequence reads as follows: TGTGCCAGCAGCGTAGAATGGGTGGGAAGTACCGGGGAGCTGTTTTTT. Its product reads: CASSVEWVGSTGELFF.